Detailed here is one TCR beta chain. Germline V gene data show CDR1 as SGDLS and CDR2 as YYNGEE. The ends were cut back, 4 bases at V and 6 bases at J, with 16 bases in the middle. The CDR3 length is 14 residues. The data belong to a study of blood T cell repertoires in COVID-19. Study information: PBMCs, B-cell-depleted T cells, or T cells provided the cDNA or gDNA that made up the material.

Profiled with immunoSEQ multiplex PCR; TCRdb holds only in-frame clones, not every one. The sample lists roughly 190,000 clones, around 84% occurring once. Sequenced input: peripheral blood. The sequence was obtained from a human donor in a cohort sampled during active COVID-19. The chain combines TRBV9 with TRBJ1-2; no definite D call. The CDR3 loop reads CASSLPAASDGYTF. CDR3 nucleotides: TGTGCCAGCAGCCTCCCAGCAGCGTCTGATGGCTACACCTTC.